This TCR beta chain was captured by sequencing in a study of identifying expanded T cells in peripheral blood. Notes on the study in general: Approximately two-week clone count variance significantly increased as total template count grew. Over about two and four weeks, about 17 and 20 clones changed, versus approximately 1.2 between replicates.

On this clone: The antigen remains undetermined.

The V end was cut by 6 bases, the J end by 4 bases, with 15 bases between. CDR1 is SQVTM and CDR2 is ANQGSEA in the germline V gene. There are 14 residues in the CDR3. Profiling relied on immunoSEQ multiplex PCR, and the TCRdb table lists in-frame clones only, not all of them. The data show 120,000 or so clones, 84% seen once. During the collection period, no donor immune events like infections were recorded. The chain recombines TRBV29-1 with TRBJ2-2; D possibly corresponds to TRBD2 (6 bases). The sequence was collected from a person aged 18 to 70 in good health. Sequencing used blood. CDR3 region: CSVVGGAGTGELFF. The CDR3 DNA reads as TGCAGCGTAGTTGGCGGGGCAGGCACCGGGGAGCTGTTTTTT.